The 10 T cell receptor beta chains given below trace back to one sample, sequenced in a study of identical twins. TCRdb passed the 5' RACE reads through MiXCR, listing each CDR3 protein once. The sample has about 500,000 distinct CDR3 sequences, 14% seen once. These data are also associated with another study on yellow fever vaccine responses in identical twins.

Sequencing was performed on CD4+ T cells sorted from blood. Receptor source: a young woman in good health.

This chain connects TRBV5-1 to TRBJ1-5; no firm D call. V was pared by 0 bases and J by 5 bases, with 9 bases between. This CDR3 spans 14 amino acids. Germline V gene data show CDR1 as SGHRS and CDR2 as YFSETQ. DNA of the CDR3: TGCGCCAGCAGCTTGGTCCTCGGGGATCAGCCCCAGCATTTT. The encoded protein is CASSLVLGDQPQHF.

There are many counts of this clonotype. The chain employs TRBV28 and TRBJ2-1, with D possibly called TRBD1 or TRBD2 (5 bases each). The CDR3 has 14 amino acids. Per germline, CDR1 MDHEN and CDR2 SYDVKM. Trimming cost V 2 bases and J 4 bases, with 9 bases left between them. The CDR3 here is CASSLAGRYNEQFF. The DNA of the CDR3 is TGTGCCAGCAGTTTAGCAGGGAGATACAATGAGCAGTTCTTC.

This clonotype occurred a few times. This chain links TRBV21-1 with TRBJ2-1; the D call in the table, TRBD1, was not verified against the DNA. TRBV21-1 is a known pseudogene. The CDR3 is made up of 17 amino acids. The CDR3 DNA is TGTGCCAGCAGCACAGGGGGGGGGAGGAGCTCCTACAATGAGCAGTTCTTC. Its translation: CASSTGGGRSSYNEQFF.

This clonotype was counted ten times or more. The rearrangement joins TRBV24-1 to TRBJ2-2; 10 bases fit TRBD2. V lost 3 bases and J lost 4; bases outside the gene matches: 4. The CDR3 sequence is 16 residues long. CDR1 KGHDR and CDR2 SFDVKD come from the germline V gene. CDR3 loop: CATSDELAGVTGELFF. The CDR3 DNA reads TGTGCCACCAGTGATGAGCTAGCGGGAGTCACCGGGGAGCTGTTTTTT.

V usage is TRBV4-3 and J usage is TRBJ2-1, with 7 bases lining up with TRBD2. This CDR3 is built from 15 residues. Germline trimming cut 1 base from V and 7 bases from J; bases unmatched to any gene: 7. CDR1 is LGHNA and CDR2 is YSLEER in the germline V gene. CDR3 amino acids: CASSQVPSGANEQFF. In DNA, the CDR3 is TGCGCCAGCAGCCAAGTCCCTAGCGGAGCAAATGAGCAGTTCTTC.

This clonotype was seen a handful of times. This chain uses TRBV7-2 with TRBJ2-1; D may be TRBD2 (5 bases). Between the trimmed V and J ends, which lost 4 bases and 4 bases, there was a span of 8 bases. The CDR3 spans 13 residues. CDR1 and CDR2 from the germline V gene are SGHTA and FQGNSA. The CDR3 coding sequence is TGTGCCAGCAGCTCCGGACTTTACAATGAGCAGTTCTTC. This gives the protein CASSSGLYNEQFF.

This clonotype was seen at least ten times. The V and J genes are TRBV6-5 and TRBJ2-3, with 11 positions matching TRBD1. CDR3 size: 16 residues. Looked up from germline, CDR1 is MNHEY and CDR2 is SVGAGI. The J segment lost 3 bases and the V segment lost 6 bases, leaving 8 bases of the junction unmatched. CDR3 amino acids: CASRRRGTGGTDTQYF. Here the CDR3 DNA reads TGTGCCAGCAGAAGACGAGGGACAGGGGGTACAGATACGCAGTATTTT.

The chain uses TRBV4-1 and TRBJ2-1, with a possible D match to TRBD2 (6 bases). This CDR3 has 14 residues. The V end was cut by 3 bases, the J end by 4 bases, with 10 bases between. Germline values: CDR1 MGHRA, CDR2 YSYEKL. The CDR3 here is CASSQMGGYNEQFF. Here the CDR3 DNA reads TGCGCCAGCAGCCAGATGGGGGGTTACAATGAGCAGTTCTTC.

This clonotype was recorded many times. The rearrangement uses TRBV7-2 and TRBJ2-1; 9 positions match TRBD2. V lost 2 bases, J lost 3 bases, and 2 bases stayed unmatched. This CDR3 is built from 15 residues. Germline lookup yields CDR1 SGHTA and CDR2 FQGNSA. CDR3 protein: CASSLKTSGYNEQFF. CDR3 coding DNA: TGTGCCAGCAGCTTAAAGACTAGCGGCTACAATGAGCAGTTCTTC.

The chain has TRBV2 and TRBJ2-3; tentatively, D is TRBD1 or TRBD2 (5 bases each). This CDR3 has 12 residues. CDR1 is SNHLY and CDR2 is FYNNEI in the germline V gene. Deletions cut 9 bases from V and 4 bases from J, with 11 bases between. The CDR3 nucleotides read TGTGCCAGGGGGAAGGGACCAGATACGCAGTATTTT. It codes for CARGKGPDTQYF.